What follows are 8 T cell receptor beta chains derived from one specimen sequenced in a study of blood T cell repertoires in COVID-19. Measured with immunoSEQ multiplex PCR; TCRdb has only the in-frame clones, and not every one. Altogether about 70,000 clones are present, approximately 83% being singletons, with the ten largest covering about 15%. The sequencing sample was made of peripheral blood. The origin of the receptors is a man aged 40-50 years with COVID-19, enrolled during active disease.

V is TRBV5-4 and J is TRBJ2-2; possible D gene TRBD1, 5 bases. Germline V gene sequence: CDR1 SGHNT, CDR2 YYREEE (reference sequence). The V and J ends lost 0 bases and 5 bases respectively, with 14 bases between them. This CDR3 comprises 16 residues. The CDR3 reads CASSLDGGKGTGELFF. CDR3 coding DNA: TGTGCCAGCAGCTTGGATGGCGGAAAGGGGACCGGGGAGCTGTTTTTT.

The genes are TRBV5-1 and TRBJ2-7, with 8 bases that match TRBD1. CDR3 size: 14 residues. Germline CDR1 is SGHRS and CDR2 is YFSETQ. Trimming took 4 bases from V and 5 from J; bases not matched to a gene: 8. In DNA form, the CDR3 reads TGCGCCAGCAGCGGAGGACAGGGCTTCCACGAGCAGTACTTC. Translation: CASSGGQGFHEQYF. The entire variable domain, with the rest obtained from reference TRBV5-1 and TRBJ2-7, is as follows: KAGVTQTPRYLIKTRGQQVTLSCSPISGHRSVSWYQQTPGQGLQFLFEYFSETQRNKGNFPGRFSGRQFSNSRSEMNVSTLELGDSALYLCASSGGQGFHEQYFGPGTRLTVT.

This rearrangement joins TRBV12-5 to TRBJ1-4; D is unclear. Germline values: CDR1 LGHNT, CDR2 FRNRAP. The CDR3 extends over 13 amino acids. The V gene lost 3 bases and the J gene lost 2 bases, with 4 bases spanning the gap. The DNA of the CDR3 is TGTGCTAGTGGTTTACAGACTAATGAAAAACTGTTTTTT. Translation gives CASGLQTNEKLFF.

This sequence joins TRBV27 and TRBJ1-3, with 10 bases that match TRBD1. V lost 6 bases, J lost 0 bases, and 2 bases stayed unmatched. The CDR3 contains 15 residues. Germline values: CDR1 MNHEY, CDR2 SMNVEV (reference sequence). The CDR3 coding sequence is TGTGCCAGCAGCCGGGACAGGGGCTCTGGAAACACCATATATTTT. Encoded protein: CASSRDRGSGNTIYF.

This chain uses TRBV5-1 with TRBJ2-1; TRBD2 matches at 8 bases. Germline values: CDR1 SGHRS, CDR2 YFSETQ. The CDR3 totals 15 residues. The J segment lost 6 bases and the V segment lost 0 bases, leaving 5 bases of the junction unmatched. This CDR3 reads CASSLGTSHGNEQFF. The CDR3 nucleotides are TGCGCCAGCAGCTTGGGGACTAGCCACGGCAATGAGCAGTTCTTC.

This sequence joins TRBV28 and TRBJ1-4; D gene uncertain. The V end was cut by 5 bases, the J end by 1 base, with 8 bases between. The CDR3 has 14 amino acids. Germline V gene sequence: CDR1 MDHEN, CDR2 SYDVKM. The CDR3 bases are TGTGCCAGCAGTCGGGTTCGAACTAATGAAAAACTGTTTTTT. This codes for CASSRVRTNEKLFF.

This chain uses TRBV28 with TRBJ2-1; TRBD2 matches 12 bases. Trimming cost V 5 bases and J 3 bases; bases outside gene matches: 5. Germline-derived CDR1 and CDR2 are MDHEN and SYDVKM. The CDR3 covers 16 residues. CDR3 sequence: CASSTSGGPFYNEQFF. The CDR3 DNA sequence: TGTGCCAGCAGTACTAGCGGGGGGCCTTTCTACAATGAGCAGTTCTTC.

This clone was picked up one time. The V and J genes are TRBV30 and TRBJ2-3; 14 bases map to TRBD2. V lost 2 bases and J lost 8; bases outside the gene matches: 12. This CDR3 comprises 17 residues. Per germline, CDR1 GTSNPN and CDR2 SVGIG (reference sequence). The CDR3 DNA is TGTGCCTGGAGTCTACAATTGACTAGCGGGGGGGCCGGTACGCAGTATTTT. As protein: CAWSLQLTSGGAGTQYF. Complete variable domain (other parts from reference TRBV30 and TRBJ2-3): SQTIHQWPATLVQPVGSPLSLECTVEGTSNPNLYWYRQAAGRGLQLLFYSVGIGQISSEVPQNLSASRPQDRQFILSSKKLLLSDSGFYLCAWSLQLTSGGAGTQYFGPGTRLTVL.